These 7 T cell receptor beta chains share one sample of origin, sequenced in a study of shared clonotypes between healthy human individuals. Naive CD8 cells lacked CD45RO and underwent positive selection for CCR7, leaving out terminally differentiated effector memory CD45RA+ cells. Repertoires were generated with immunoSEQ multiplex PCR, while TCRdb's copy carries only in-frame clones and drops some. Here the sample spans roughly 2,000,000 clones, roughly 95% being singletons. Sequences were obtained from naive CD8+ T cells sorted from blood. The source of these receptors is a man aged 18 to 29 in good health.

The chain uses TRBV7-9 and TRBJ1-1; 11 nucleotides match TRBD1. Trimming at V came to 5 bases and at J to 4 bases, leaving 9 bases not matched to a gene. This CDR3 has 16 amino acids. From germline, CDR1 is SEHNR and CDR2 FQNEAQ (reference sequence). CDR3 protein: CASSPTPGTGGTEAFF. The CDR3, as DNA: TGTGCCAGCAGCCCTACCCCGGGGACAGGGGGCACTGAAGCTTTCTTT.

This chain joins TRBV13 and TRBJ2-1; 9 bases map to TRBD2. Per the germline V gene, CDR1 is PRHDT and CDR2 is FYEKMQ (reference sequence). Trimming removed 2 bases from V and 3 bases from J; junction bases left unmatched: 5. The CDR3 runs 16 residues. The chain's CDR3 is CASSLYPTSGYNEQFF. In DNA form, the CDR3 reads TGTGCCAGCAGCTTATACCCGACTAGCGGCTACAATGAGCAGTTCTTC.

The chain employs TRBV7-2 and TRBJ1-2; no clear D. This CDR3 contains 14 residues. Trimming shortened V by 2 bases and J by 0 bases, and 7 bases separated the two germline ends. Germline values: CDR1 SGHTA, CDR2 FQGNSA. CDR3 residues: CASSLNRANYGYTF. CDR3 DNA sequence: TGTGCCAGCAGCTTAAACAGAGCTAACTATGGCTACACCTTC.

This chain connects TRBV5-6 to TRBJ1-2; TRBD1 is a possible D gene (6 bases). The CDR3 spans 15 residues. Trimming removed 0 bases at V and 7 bases at J, with 16 bases between. CDR1 is SGHDT, CDR2 YYEEEE, per germline. Here the CDR3 reads CASSLGQGILLGYTF. The CDR3 DNA reads as TGTGCCAGCAGCTTGGGCCAGGGGATACTGCTTGGCTACACCTTC.

The chain recombines TRBV11-2 with TRBJ2-3; TRBD2 matches at 13 bases. The CDR3 covers 19 residues. The V segment lost 1 base and the J segment 5 bases; nucleotides outside the gene matches: 12. CDR1 is SGHAT, CDR2 FQNNGV, per germline. The CDR3 loop reads CASSLGVLLAGGPKDTQYF. In DNA, the CDR3 is TGTGCCAGCAGCTTAGGGGTCCTACTAGCGGGAGGGCCAAAAGATACGCAGTATTTT.

The rearrangement links TRBV30 to TRBJ1-2; a possible D gene is TRBD1 (6 bases). The length of the CDR3 is 14 residues. Trimming removed 5 bases from V and 5 bases from J, with 18 bases in between. Germline V gene data show CDR1 as GTSNPN and CDR2 as SVGIG (reference sequence). The chain's CDR3 is CAWLRWGAVYGYTF. The CDR3 bases are TGTGCCTGGCTTCGATGGGGGGCTGTGTATGGCTACACCTTC.

This chain links TRBV18 with TRBJ1-1; D is unresolved. This CDR3 contains 16 residues. V dropped 2 bases and J dropped 3 bases, with 16 bases sitting between them. The germline gives CDR1 KGHSH, CDR2 LQKENI. CDR3 sequence (DNA): TGTGCCAGCTCACCAGTGGCAGCGCCCACTGACACTGAAGCTTTCTTT. Its translation is CASSPVAAPTDTEAFF. The full variable domain, with the rest looked up from reference TRBV18 and TRBJ1-1, is NAGVMQNPRHLVRRRGQEARLRCSPMKGHSHVYWYRQLPEEGLKFMVYLQKENIIDESGMPKERFSAEFPKEGPSILRIQQVVRGDSAAYFCASSPVAAPTDTEAFFGQGTRLTVV.